This TCR beta chain was sequenced in a study of T cell repertoires in cytomegalovirus infection. On the study more broadly: CMV infection together with matching HLA type was indicated by public TCR beta signatures.

Study findings and constraints: HLA-C-restricted, CMV-specific TCR beta clonotypes were dominant ex vivo. Identification of carriers of CMV plus the relevant HLA was performed using cumulative public TCR beta family frequency.

The germline CDR1 and CDR2 sequences are SQVTM and ANQGSEA. This CDR3 has 14 amino acids. Trimming removed 7 bases at V and 2 bases at J, with 14 bases between. Concerning this clonotype itself: Its antigen remains unidentified.

A single record per CDR3 protein comes from TCRdb applying MiXCR to the reads. This sample yields under 800,000 distinct CDR3 sequences, of which roughly 24% are seen a single time; roughly 8% belongs to the top ten. The sample was CD8+ T cells from PBMCs. The source of this sequence is a human donor in good health (CMV status not recorded). Some clones in this sample may be carry-over from other donors' samples. The chain uses TRBV29-1 and TRBJ2-2; D is possibly TRBD1 or TRBD2 (6 bases each). This CDR3 is CSAVGGANTGELFF. As DNA, the CDR3 is TGCAGCGCCGTGGGGGGCGCAAACACCGGGGAGCTGTTTTTT.